This is a list of T cell receptor beta chains from one sample in a study of Ad26.COV2.S vaccination and SARS-CoV-2 variants. Libraries were prepared by immunoSEQ multiplex PCR; TCRdb keeps only in-frame clonotypes and omits some of them. The table shows 350,000 to 450,000 clones, with approximately 81% occurring only once. Sequences were derived from peripheral blood, sampled in a trial of Ad26.COV2.S vaccine versus placebo. Source of these receptors: a person aged 18-65 years who received the Ad26.COV2.S COVID-19 vaccine or a placebo. The CDR3 runs from the conserved cysteine through the conserved F or W. Fields, in order: clone size, V gene, D gene, J gene, CDR3 protein, CDR3 DNA. D genes are given only for firm matches. Size is stated for part of the rows, as once, few or many counts, or as a class when the clone is expanded.

.,TRBV7-2,.,TRBJ1-6,CASSLGGSYNSPLHF,TGTGCCAGCAGCTTGGGGGGCTCCTATAATTCACCCCTCCACTTT
.,TRBV6-6,.,TRBJ1-5,CASSWRGAYSNQPQHF,TGTGCCAGCAGTTGGCGGGGAGCTTATAGCAATCAGCCCCAGCATTTT
.,TRBV6-2/TRBV6-3,.,TRBJ2-2,CASSYGGVDTGELFF,TGTGCCAGCAGTTACGGAGGGGTCGACACCGGGGAGCTCTTTTTT
few,TRBV21-1,.,TRBJ1-1,CASSPLGGKGEAFF,TGTGCCAGCAGCCCGTTAGGAGGAAAGGGTGAAGCTTTCTTT
.,TRBV20-1,.,TRBJ1-5,CSAGRGWPQHF,TGCAGTGCCGGCAGGGGTTGGCCCCAGCATTTT
.,TRBV7-2,TRBD2,TRBJ2-2,CASSSPSGRGNTGELFF,TGTGCCAGCAGCTCACCCAGCGGGAGGGGAAACACCGGGGAGCTGTTTTTT
.,TRBV15,.,TRBJ2-7,CATSLIRWGVGKYEQYF,TGTGCCACCAGCCTAATAAGGTGGGGGGTCGGAAAATACGAGCAGTACTTC
.,TRBV4-1,.,TRBJ2-1,CASSQAAGRNEQFF,TGCGCCAGCAGCCAAGCAGCAGGGAGGAATGAGCAGTTCTTC
few,TRBV7-9,.,TRBJ2-3,CAIPLGPAEKYF,TGTGCCATCCCCCTCGGGCCGGCCGAAAAGTATTTT
.,TRBV19,TRBD2,TRBJ2-3,CASSLSLAGEADTQYF,TGTGCCAGTAGTTTATCCTTGGCGGGAGAAGCAGATACGCAGTATTTT
.,TRBV19,TRBD1,TRBJ1-6,CASNGQGQSSYNSPLHF,TGTGCCAGTAATGGACAGGGCCAGAGCTCCTATAATTCACCCCTCCACTTT
.,TRBV28,.,TRBJ2-5,CASSFRFQETQYF,TGTGCCAGCAGTTTTCGTTTCCAAGAGACCCAGTACTTC
.,TRBV7-2,.,TRBJ1-1,CASNFGAGTEAFF,TGTGCCAGCAACTTCGGGGCCGGGACTGAAGCTTTCTTT
.,TRBV18,.,TRBJ1-6,CASSPEGGNSPLHF,TGTGCCAGCTCACCAGAAGGGGGAAATTCACCCCTCCACTTT
.,TRBV20-1,.,TRBJ2-3,CSSPHSDTQYF,TGCAGCAGTCCTCACTCGGATACGCAGTATTTT
.,TRBV27,.,TRBJ2-7,CASSPGNYEQYF,TGTGCCAGCAGTCCCGGGAACTACGAGCAGTACTTC
.,TRBV27,.,TRBJ2-2,CASSLSSRRELFF,TGTGCCAGCAGTTTATCCTCAAGGAGGGAGCTGTTTTTT
once,TRBV2,.,TRBJ1-2,CASSEAWTVYGYTF,TGTGCCAGCAGTGAAGCATGGACAGTCTATGGCTACACCTTC
few,TRBV19,.,TRBJ2-5,CASSPGPQPQETQYF,TGTGCCAGTAGTCCCGGACCTCAACCCCAAGAGACCCAGTACTTC
.,TRBV2,.,TRBJ2-5,CASGLGAETQYF,TGTGCCAGCGGCCTAGGGGCAGAGACCCAGTACTTC